Listed here are 30 T cell receptor beta chains from one sample, sequenced in a study of blood T cell repertoires in COVID-19. TCRdb's table, derived via immunoSEQ multiplex PCR, lists solely in-frame clones and lacks some. The profile shows about 270,000 clones, more than 75% of them singletons. Sequencing was done on a sample of PBMCs or T cells enriched from blood (not recorded which). All receptors derive from a woman aged 40 to 50 with acute COVID-19.

The DNA of the CDR3 is TGTGCCAGTAGTAGTCGACGGGACACAACCCCCTACGAGCAGTACTTC. Protein: CASSSRRDTTPYEQYF. The chain recombines TRBV19 with TRBJ2-7, with TRBD1 as a possible D gene (6 bases). The V gene's germline CDR1 is LNHDA and CDR2 SQIVND (reference sequence). The CDR3 covers 16 residues. V lost 4 bases and J 2 bases, leaving 18 bases between the germline ends.

The gene calls are TRBV29-1 and TRBJ1-3; the match to TRBD1 covers 8 bases. Germline CDR1 reads SQVTM; CDR2 reads ANQGSEA. The J segment lost 2 bases and the V segment lost 3 bases, leaving 3 bases of the junction unmatched. The CDR3 has 14 residues. This CDR3 reads CSVDLGQAGNTIYF. The CDR3 DNA sequence: TGCAGCGTTGATTTGGGACAGGCTGGAAACACCATATATTTT.

The V and J genes are TRBV7-9 and TRBJ2-2; D gene uncertain. The ends were cut back, 1 base at V and 9 bases at J, with 9 bases in the middle. Germline V CDR1 and CDR2: SEHNR, FQNEAQ (reference sequence). The CDR3 is made up of 13 amino acids. This chain's CDR3 is CASSLGNERELFF. For the CDR3, the DNA is TGTGCCAGCAGCTTAGGTAACGAGAGGGAGCTGTTTTTT. Supplemented by reference TRBV7-9 and TRBJ2-2, the full variable domain reads DTGVSQNPRHKITKRGQNVTFRCDPISEHNRLYWYRQTLGQGPEFLTYFQNEAQLEKSRLLSDRFSAERPKGSFSTLEIQRTEQGDSAMYLCASSLGNERELFFGEGSRLTVL.

V usage is TRBV12-5 and J usage is TRBJ2-3, with D possibly TRBD1 on 6 matching bases. The germline V gene has CDR1 LGHNT and CDR2 FRNRAP. The germline V and J ends were trimmed by 0 bases and 9 bases, with 19 bases remaining between them. This CDR3 region has 16 residues. This CDR3 reads CASGLVQGPEAPTQYF. In nucleotides, the CDR3 is TGTGCTAGTGGTTTGGTACAGGGCCCAGAGGCCCCAACGCAGTATTTT.

This chain joins TRBV19 and TRBJ2-2; TRBD1 might be the D (5 bases). CDR3 length: 14 amino acids. CDR1 is LNHDA, CDR2 SQIVND, per germline (reference sequence). The germline V and J ends were trimmed by 4 bases and 1 base, with 7 bases remaining between them. CDR3 protein: CASSRRGNTGELFF. In DNA, the CDR3 is TGTGCCAGTAGTAGAAGGGGGAACACCGGGGAGCTGTTTTTT.

With respect to this clone: At one of its ends the junction is not consistent with the germline gene, which may arise from a read error. The J gene is TRBJ2-5, the V gene TRBV4-3; tentative D call: TRBD2 (6 bases). The CDR3 extends over 16 amino acids. CDR1 and CDR2 from the germline V gene are LGHNA and YSLEER. CDR3 DNA: TGCGCCAGCAGCCCGACGAATAGCGGAACCCCGAATTTGTATCACTTC. Amino acids: CASSPTNSGTPNLYHF.

The chain carries TRBV7-2 and TRBJ1-4, with D unresolved. The V and J ends lost 4 bases and 14 bases respectively, with 17 bases between them. The CDR3 consists of 13 residues. Germline CDR1 reads SGHTA; CDR2 reads FQGNSA. The CDR3 DNA follows: TGTGCCAGCAGCTCCGACGCCACCGAGAGGCTGTTTTTT. It is translated as CASSSDATERLFF.

The CDR3 region has the DNA TGTGCCAGCAGCTATGGCAGGGAGCAGTACTTC. This encodes CASSYGREQYF. The rearrangement links TRBV5-6 to TRBJ2-7; no reliable D call. V shed 3 bases and J shed 7 bases, with 8 bases lying between them. This CDR3 is 11 amino acids long. Germline V gives CDR1 SGHDT, CDR2 YYEEEE.

V gene TRBV27 combines with J gene TRBJ2-7, with TRBD2 matching 8 bases. The germline V gene has CDR1 MNHEY and CDR2 SMNVEV (reference sequence). The CDR3 loop spans 16 amino acids. J lost 0 bases, V lost 5 bases, and 9 bases had no gene match. CDR3 loop: CASSPRGGGTSYEQYF. The CDR3 DNA reads as TGTGCCAGCAGTCCCAGGGGCGGGGGGACCTCCTACGAGCAGTACTTC.

V and J are TRBV29-1 and TRBJ1-1; perhaps TRBD1 as D (5 bases). V gave up 6 bases and J gave up 1 base, with 9 bases separating them. CDR3 length: 12 amino acids. CDR1 and CDR2 from the germline V gene are SQVTM and ANQGSEA. The CDR3 is CSVGTGNTEAFF. DNA of the CDR3: TGCAGCGTCGGAACAGGGAACACTGAAGCTTTCTTT. The whole variable domain, filled in from reference TRBV29-1 and TRBJ1-1, reads SAVISQKPSRDICQRGTSLTIQCQVDSQVTMMFWYRQQPGQSLTLIATANQGSEATYESGFVIDKFPISRPNLTFSTLTVSNMSPEDSSIYLCSVGTGNTEAFFGQGTRLTVV.

This chain links TRBV11-3 with TRBJ2-1; 15 bases are a match to TRBD2. The CDR3 is made up of 15 amino acids. Germline values: CDR1 SGHNT, CDR2 YENEEA. V was pared by 4 bases and J by 9 bases, with 4 bases of the junction left unmatched. As DNA, the CDR3 is TGTGCCAGCAGCTGGGGACTAGCGGGAGGTGGTGAGCAGTTCTTC. It specifies CASSWGLAGGGEQFF.

The DNA for the CDR3 is TGTGCCAGCATCCCAACCGGGACAGGGGCTTTTAGCAATCAGCCCCAGCATTTT. Translation: CASIPTGTGAFSNQPQHF. The rearrangement uses TRBV21-1 and TRBJ1-5; TRBD1, as called in the table, went unchecked against the DNA. TRBV21-1 is listed as a pseudogene. The CDR3 runs 18 residues.

This clone came up a few times. This chain connects TRBV19 to TRBJ2-7, with D unclear. Trimming cost V 6 bases and J 0 bases, with 9 bases left between them. The length of the CDR3 is 13 residues. Germline values: CDR1 LNHDA, CDR2 SQIVND (reference sequence). The CDR3 coding sequence is TGTGCCAGTAGAAGTATGGCCTCCTACGAGCAGTACTTC. Residues: CASRSMASYEQYF.

V gene TRBV10-3 combines with J gene TRBJ1-6; D remains unclear. There are 12 residues in the CDR3. CDR1 is ENHRY and CDR2 is SYGVKD in the germline V gene. V lost 2 bases to trimming and J lost 9 bases, with 5 bases between them. The CDR3 DNA is TGTGCCATCAGTGAGGGCGGTTCACCCCTCCACTTT. This codes for CAISEGGSPLHF.

CDR3 residues: CASNPDRPGGSYNEQFF. In nucleotides, the CDR3 is TGTGCCAGCAATCCCGACCGACCAGGGGGATCCTACAATGAGCAGTTCTTC. The chain couples TRBV27 to TRBJ2-1; TRBD1 agrees at 7 bases. Per the germline V gene, CDR1 is MNHEY and CDR2 is SMNVEV (reference sequence). J gave up 1 base and V 7 bases, and 13 bases lay outside the gene matches. This CDR3 has 17 residues.

J is TRBJ2-5 and V is TRBV6-5; TRBD1 matches at 9 bases. The CDR3 extends over 15 amino acids. Germline assignment: CDR1 MNHEY and CDR2 SVGAGI. The ends lost 0 bases at V and 5 bases at J; junction bases unmatched: 4. The CDR3 protein is CASSYSGQGPETQYF. Here the CDR3 DNA reads TGTGCCAGCAGTTACTCGGGACAGGGACCGGAGACCCAGTACTTC.

The rearrangement joins TRBV29-1 to TRBJ1-1; D unclear. The V gene lost 3 bases and the J gene lost 1 base, with 9 bases spanning the gap. Germline-derived CDR1 and CDR2 are SQVTM and ANQGSEA. The CDR3 consists of 13 residues. In nucleotides, the CDR3 is TGCAGCGTTGAGGAGACGGCGAACACTGAAGCTTTCTTT. Residues: CSVEETANTEAFF.

The rearrangement links TRBV28 to TRBJ1-2; no definite D call. Germline CDR1 is MDHEN and CDR2 is SYDVKM. V was shortened by 4 bases and J by 8 bases, with 26 bases between the two germline ends. The CDR3 totals 17 residues. The CDR3 sequence is CASSSHGAGRYLQGYTF. The CDR3 bases are TGTGCCAGCAGTTCACATGGAGCGGGGAGATACCTACAGGGCTACACCTTC.

The V and J genes are TRBV19 and TRBJ2-7; the D gene is possibly TRBD2 (6 bases). The CDR3 is 14 residues long. Deletions cut 3 bases from V and 0 bases from J, with 9 bases between. The germline V gene encodes CDR1 LNHDA and CDR2 SQIVND (reference sequence). CDR3 protein: CASSMGGPSYEQYF. The CDR3 DNA sequence: TGTGCCAGTAGTATGGGGGGACCCTCCTACGAGCAGTACTTC. The whole variable domain, filled in from reference TRBV19 and TRBJ2-7, reads DGGITQSPKYLFRKEGQNVTLSCEQNLNHDAMYWYRQDPGQGLRLIYYSQIVNDFQKGDIAEGYSVSREKKESFPLTVTSAQKNPTAFYLCASSMGGPSYEQYFGPGTRLTVT.

V usage is TRBV30 and J usage is TRBJ1-3, with a weak D call TRBD1 (6 bases). This CDR3 is built from 12 residues. The germline CDR1 and CDR2 sequences are GTSNPN and SVGIG (reference sequence). V lost 8 bases, J lost 8 bases, and 16 bases lay in between. The CDR3 region is CALGGGLYTIYF. The DNA for the CDR3 is TGTGCCCTAGGGGGAGGGCTCTACACCATATATTTT.

V usage is TRBV28 and J usage is TRBJ2-6, with D possibly being TRBD1 (5 bases). Germline V gene lookup returns CDR1 MDHEN and CDR2 SYDVKM. The length of the CDR3 is 16 residues. V was shortened by 7 bases and J by 0 bases, with 13 bases between the two germline ends. The CDR3 loop reads CASTADSPSGANVLTF. CDR3 bases: TGTGCCAGCACCGCTGACAGCCCCTCTGGGGCCAACGTCCTGACTTTC.

The chain uses TRBV7-2 and TRBJ1-6; 7 positions match TRBD1. This CDR3 comprises 17 residues. CDR1 is SGHTA, CDR2 FQGNSA, per germline. The ends lost 2 bases at V and 7 bases at J; junction bases unmatched: 11. The DNA of the CDR3 is TGTGCCAGCAGCTTAAATCCATCGACAGGGCGGAATTCACCCCTCCACTTT. This translates into CASSLNPSTGRNSPLHF.

The chain joins TRBV5-1 to TRBJ1-4; 9 bases agree with TRBD1. In germline, CDR1 is SGHRS, CDR2 YFSETQ. V lost 5 bases and J lost 4; bases outside the gene matches: 6. This CDR3 comprises 15 residues. This CDR3 is CASSWTGADNEKLFF. CDR3 DNA: TGCGCCAGCAGTTGGACAGGGGCTGATAATGAAAAACTGTTTTTT.

This clone was seen once. The genes are TRBV2 and TRBJ1-6; D perhaps matches TRBD1 (5 bases). Trimming removed 9 bases at V and 6 bases at J, with 12 bases between. The CDR3 length is 13 residues. Germline lookup yields CDR1 SNHLY and CDR2 FYNNEI. The CDR3 coding sequence is TGTGCCAGTGGCCGAGACAGTAATTCACCCCTCCACTTT. Encoded protein: CASGRDSNSPLHF.

This clone turned up a few times. The chain links TRBV7-6 to TRBJ2-7; 14 bases are a match to TRBD2. From germline, CDR1 is SGHVS and CDR2 FNYEAQ. The V and J ends lost 2 bases and 6 bases, in that order; junction bases with no gene match: 9. The CDR3 totals 17 residues. The CDR3 nucleotides read TGTGCCAGCAGCTTACCGGGGACTAGCGGGAGTCTGGGCGAGCAGTACTTC. Encoded protein: CASSLPGTSGSLGEQYF.

The V call is TRBV5-1, the J call TRBJ1-1, with D unresolved. CDR3 length: 13 amino acids. CDR1 is SGHRS and CDR2 is YFSETQ in the germline V gene. V gave up 7 bases and J gave up 0 bases, with 10 bases separating them. CDR3 amino acids: CASSSQMNTEAFF. The CDR3 nucleotides are TGCGCCAGCTCCTCCCAGATGAACACTGAAGCTTTCTTT.

The chain combines TRBV18 with TRBJ1-1, with D perhaps TRBD1 (6 bases). This CDR3 spans 15 amino acids. Germline V CDR1 and CDR2: KGHSH, LQKENI. V lost 1 base and J lost 6, with 15 bases in between. CDR3 coding DNA: TGTGCCAGCTCACCACAAAAACAGGGAAGCGCTGAAGCTTTCTTT. Its translation is CASSPQKQGSAEAFF.

J is TRBJ2-3 and V is TRBV10-3, with D maybe TRBD1 (5 bases). There are 11 residues in the CDR3. Germline V gene sequence: CDR1 ENHRY, CDR2 SYGVKD. V lost 10 bases and J lost 5, with 10 bases in between. In DNA form, the CDR3 reads TGTGCCAGCCAAGGGGTAGATACGCAGTATTTT. Its translation: CASQGVDTQYF.

This chain's CDR3 is CASSLDRGANYGYTF. In DNA form, the CDR3 reads TGTGCCAGCAGTTTAGACAGGGGTGCTAACTATGGCTACACCTTC. This chain links TRBV6-5 with TRBJ1-2; 8 bases map to TRBD1. In germline, CDR1 is MNHEY, CDR2 SVGAGI. V lost 4 bases, J lost 0 bases, and 4 bases stayed unmatched. This CDR3 is 15 amino acids long.

The J gene is TRBJ1-1, the V gene TRBV19; TRBD1 aligns across 8 bases. V gave up 10 bases and J gave up 0 bases; unmatched junction bases: 7. The CDR3 spans 14 residues. Looked up from germline, CDR1 is LNHDA and CDR2 is SQIVND (reference sequence). The chain's CDR3 is CATRTGTLNTEAFF. The DNA of the CDR3 is TGTGCCACAAGGACAGGGACCCTGAACACTGAAGCTTTCTTT. Together with reference TRBV19 and TRBJ1-1, the CDR3 gives the full variable domain: DGGITQSPKYLFRKEGQNVTLSCEQNLNHDAMYWYRQDPGQGLRLIYYSQIVNDFQKGDIAEGYSVSREKKESFPLTVTSAQKNPTAFYLCATRTGTLNTEAFFGQGTRLTVV.